Listed below are T cell receptor beta chains from one sample, sequenced in a study of cytomegalovirus exposure and HLA in healthy donors. Produced via immunoSEQ multiplex PCR; TCRdb's table is partial and in-frame only. The repertoire holds 80,000 to 100,000 clones, with about 80% as singletons. The sample taken for sequencing was PBMCs. The receptor source for this set is a young man in good health and CMV-seronegative. The CDR3 runs from the conserved cysteine through the conserved F or W. Each record gives: clone size, J gene, V gene, D gene, CDR3 DNA, CDR3 protein. A D gene is named only where the DNA matches it firmly. Rows may omit the clone size; those that give it use once, few, many or a size class.

NA TRBJ1-2 TRBV10-3 TRBD1 TGTGCCATCAGCTGGGCAGGGGGCGACTATGGCTACACCTTC CAISWAGGDYGYTF
NA TRBJ1-3 TRBV6-5 TRBD1 TGTGCCAGCAGGGACAGGGCTGGAAACACCATATATTTT CASRDRAGNTIYF
NA TRBJ2-7 TRBV5-1 NA TGCGCCAGCAGCTTTGGTGGTAGCGGTCCTTACGAGCAGTACTTC CASSFGGSGPYEQYF
NA TRBJ2-1 TRBV7-8 NA TGTGCCAGCAGCCAGAGGGGGGGGGCCAACAATGAGCAGTTCTTC CASSQRGGANNEQFF
NA TRBJ1-5 TRBV18 NA TGTGCCAGCTCACCGGGTCCAGGCGGCAATCAGCCCCAGCATTTT CASSPGPGGNQPQHF
NA TRBJ2-1 TRBV6-4 TRBD2 TGTGCCAGCAGTGTCGGGACTACATACAATGAGCAGTTCTTC CASSVGTTYNEQFF
few TRBJ1-4 TRBV5-6 NA TGTGCCAGCAGCTTGAAGTTAGGGGTTGGGGAAAAACTGTTTTTT CASSLKLGVGEKLFF
NA TRBJ2-7 TRBV4-1 TRBD2 TGCGCCAGCAGCCAAGAGACGGGACTAGCGGGCTACGAGCAGTACTTC CASSQETGLAGYEQYF
NA TRBJ2-5 TRBV14 NA TGTGCCAGCAGCCAAGATCGCCCGGGGACCCAGTACTTC CASSQDRPGTQYF
NA TRBJ2-2 TRBV9 NA TGTGCCAGCAGCCGGACACCTACCGGGGAGCTGTTTTTT CASSRTPTGELFF
NA TRBJ1-1 TRBV4-2 TRBD1 TGTGCCAGCAGCCATACTACAGGGGTCACTGAAGCTTTCTTT CASSHTTGVTEAFF
once TRBJ1-6 TRBV14 TRBD1 TGTGCCAGCAGCCAAGCCGGGACAGGGGGCGTTTCACCCCTCCACTTT CASSQAGTGGVSPLHF
once TRBJ2-7 TRBV18 TRBD2 TGTGCCAGCTCACCACCGGTCACTAGCGGGGATTGGGGCACCTACGAGCAGTACTTC CASSPPVTSGDWGTYEQYF
NA TRBJ2-1 TRBV5-1 NA TGCGCCAGCACCCGTGACAGTTACAATGAGCAGTTCTTC CASTRDSYNEQFF
NA TRBJ2-3 TRBV6-5 NA TGTGCCAGTGGGTGGCAGGGCACAGATACGCAGTATTTT CASGWQGTDTQYF
NA TRBJ1-2 TRBV7-2 NA TGTGCCAGCAGCGTAGACAGGCTATCCTATGGCTACACCTTC CASSVDRLSYGYTF
NA TRBJ1-2 TRBV7-9 NA TGTGCCAGCAGACCGACAGGCTTTGGTGGCGGCTACACCTTC CASRPTGFGGGYTF
few TRBJ2-1 TRBV27 NA TGTGCCAGCAGCATATCCGGGGAGGCCAACAATGAGCAGTTCTTC CASSISGEANNEQFF
NA TRBJ1-2 TRBV19 TRBD1 TGTGCCAGTGTACAGGGGTTATATGGCTACACCTTC CASVQGLYGYTF
NA TRBJ1-2 TRBV7-9 NA TGTGCCAGCAGCTCCGGGACATCCTTTGGCTACACCTTC CASSSGTSFGYTF
NA TRBJ2-1 TRBV11-3 TRBD2 TGTGCCAGCAGCTTAGCCTCGTCTAGCGGGGACAATGAGCAGTTCTTC CASSLASSSGDNEQFF
NA TRBJ1-2 TRBV30 TRBD1 TGTGCCTGGAGCCCCAGGGGGTACCCCTATGGCTACACCTTC CAWSPRGYPYGYTF
NA TRBJ2-7 TRBV10-2 TRBD2 TGCGCCAGCAGAGGTACCGGGGGGGCCTACGAGCAGTACTTC CASRGTGGAYEQYF
NA TRBJ1-1 TRBV5-1 NA TGCGCCAGCAGCTTGGGTTACGGGGGTGGCACTGAAGCTTTCTTT CASSLGYGGGTEAFF
NA TRBJ1-2 TRBV2 NA TGTGCCAGCGCCCGACAGGACGTCCATGGCTACACCTTC CASARQDVHGYTF
NA TRBJ2-6 TRBV25-1 TRBD2 TGTGCCAGCAGTGGGGGGGGGTTCGGGGCCAACGTCCTGACTTTC CASSGGGFGANVLTF
once TRBJ1-1 TRBV19 NA TGTGCCAGTAGTATAGGTGGCAGGGTGAACACTGAAGCTTTCTTT CASSIGGRVNTEAFF
few TRBJ2-1 TRBV5-6 TRBD2 TGTGCCAGCAGATATCCGGGACTAGCGGGGGATAATGAGCAGTTCTTC CASRYPGLAGDNEQFF
few TRBJ1-4 TRBV2 NA TGTGCCAGCAGTGAAGGTTTGGGGGGAAAACTGTTTTTT CASSEGLGGKLFF
once TRBJ2-1 TRBV19 NA TGTGCCAGTAGTACCAGGGGTCTCAGCTCCTACAATGAGCAGTTCTTC CASSTRGLSSYNEQFF
few TRBJ1-4 TRBV4-1 NA TGCGCCAGCAGCCAAGTCTCGGGTTCGGAAAAACTGTTTTTT CASSQVSGSEKLFF
NA TRBJ2-4 TRBV2 NA TGTGCCAGCAGTCACCCAGGGGGGAGCAAAAACATTCAGTACTTC CASSHPGGSKNIQYF
once TRBJ2-5 TRBV5-6 NA TGTGCCAGCAGCTTGGCTCAAGAGACCCAGTACTTC CASSLAQETQYF
NA TRBJ2-3 TRBV4-3 TRBD2 TGCGCCAGCAGCCAGTTAAGGGCGGGGGGCTGGACAGATACGCAGTATTTT CASSQLRAGGWTDTQYF
NA TRBJ1-4 TRBV19 TRBD1 TGTGCCAGTACCCTCCTAGGGACAGGGAATGAAAAACTGTTTTTT CASTLLGTGNEKLFF
once TRBJ2-3 TRBV5-1 TRBD2 TGCGCCACCCAGAGAGGGACTAGCAGATTTACAGATACGCAGTATTTT CATQRGTSRFTDTQYF
NA TRBJ1-4 TRBV30 TRBD1 TGTGCCTGGAGTGTCAGACAGGGAAATGAAAAACTGTTTTTT CAWSVRQGNEKLFF
NA TRBJ2-3 TRBV6-5 TRBD1 TGTGCCAGCACCAGGGGGCGAACAGATACGCAGTATTTT CASTRGRTDTQYF
NA TRBJ2-5 TRBV7-2 TRBD2 TGTGCCAGCAGCTTTTTGAGGCTAGCGGGGGAGGTAGAGACCCAGTACTTC CASSFLRLAGEVETQYF
NA TRBJ2-7 TRBV6-1 TRBD1 TGTGCCAGCAGTAGGGACAGCGCCAGAAACGAGCAGTACTTC CASSRDSARNEQYF
NA TRBJ2-2 TRBV6-4 TRBD2 TGTGCCAGCAGTGACTCCTCTAGCGGGAGTGACACCGGGGAGCTGTTTTTT CASSDSSSGSDTGELFF
NA TRBJ1-2 TRBV6-5 TRBD1 TGTGCCACCGGGGCGGCCGGGACAGGGTCTCATGGCTACACCTTC CATGAAGTGSHGYTF
NA TRBJ2-2 TRBV27 NA TGTGCCAGCAGTACCCCGGGGACCGGGGAGCTGTTTTTT CASSTPGTGELFF
NA TRBJ1-1 TRBV4-1 NA TGCGCCAGCAGCCAAGGTCTACCAATCTCCGAAGCTTTCTTT CASSQGLPISEAFF
NA TRBJ2-2 TRBV5-4 TRBD2 TGTGCCAGCAACGCGGGGGATCGAAGCACCGGGGAGCTGTTTTTT CASNAGDRSTGELFF
NA TRBJ2-3 TRBV5-1 NA TGCGCCAGCAGCTTGAACGGAGACTCTTTCACAGATACGCAGTATTTT CASSLNGDSFTDTQYF
NA TRBJ2-1 TRBV9 NA TGTGCCAGCAGACCCGCCGGGTACAATGAGCAGTTCTTC CASRPAGYNEQFF
NA TRBJ1-6 TRBV4-3 NA TGCGCCAGCAGCCAAGGTTCGGCAGGGCATAATTCACCCCTCCACTTT CASSQGSAGHNSPLHF
NA TRBJ2-7 TRBV6-5 TRBD2 TGTGCCAGCGCAGCGGGGGGTCCCGGAGCCTACGAGCAGTACTTC CASAAGGPGAYEQYF
NA TRBJ2-1 TRBV18 NA TGTGCCAGCTCACCGGGTTCGGCTAGCGCCGATGAGCAGTTCTTC CASSPGSASADEQFF
few TRBJ2-5 TRBV6-1 TRBD2 TGTGCCAGCAGTGGACTAGCGGGAGGGTCAGAGACCCAGTACTTC CASSGLAGGSETQYF
NA TRBJ2-1 TRBV5-4 NA NA CASSFGSGGYNEQFF
NA TRBJ1-1 TRBV11-2 NA TGTGCTGGCTTGGGGGGAATGAACACTGAAGCTTTCTTT CAGLGGMNTEAFF
NA TRBJ1-3 TRBV7-9 TRBD1 TGTGCCAGCAGGTTACAGGGGTATGGGAGCTCTGGAAACACCATATATTTT CASRLQGYGSSGNTIYF
NA TRBJ2-6 TRBV28 NA TGTGCCAGCAGTAGCGACAGGCACTCTGGGGCCAACGTCCTGACTTTC CASSSDRHSGANVLTF
NA TRBJ2-2 TRBV18 NA TGTGCCAGCTCACCCCAATTCGGCACCGGGGAGCTGTTTTTT CASSPQFGTGELFF